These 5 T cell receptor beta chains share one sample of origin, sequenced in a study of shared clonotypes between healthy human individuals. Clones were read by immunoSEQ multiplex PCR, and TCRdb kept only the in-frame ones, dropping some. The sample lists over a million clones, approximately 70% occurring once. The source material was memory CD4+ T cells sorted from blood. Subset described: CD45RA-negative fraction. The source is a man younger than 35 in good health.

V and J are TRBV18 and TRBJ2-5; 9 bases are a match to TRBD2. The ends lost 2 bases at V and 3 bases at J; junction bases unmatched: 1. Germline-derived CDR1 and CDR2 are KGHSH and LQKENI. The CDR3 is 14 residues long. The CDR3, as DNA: TGTGCCAGCTCACCAATAGCGGGGGAAGAGACCCAGTACTTC. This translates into CASSPIAGEETQYF.

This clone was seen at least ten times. CDR3 sequence: CASSPTGGSADTQYF. CDR3 bases: TGCGCCAGCAGCCCCACAGGGGGGTCGGCAGATACGCAGTATTTT. J is TRBJ2-3 and V is TRBV5-1; the match to TRBD1 covers 8 bases. CDR3 length: 15 amino acids. Per the germline V gene, CDR1 is SGHRS and CDR2 is YFSETQ. Trimming removed 4 bases from V and 4 bases from J; junction bases left unmatched: 8. The full variable domain, with the rest looked up from reference TRBV5-1 and TRBJ2-3, is KAGVTQTPRYLIKTRGQQVTLSCSPISGHRSVSWYQQTPGQGLQFLFEYFSETQRNKGNFPGRFSGRQFSNSRSEMNVSTLELGDSALYLCASSPTGGSADTQYFGPGTRLTVL.

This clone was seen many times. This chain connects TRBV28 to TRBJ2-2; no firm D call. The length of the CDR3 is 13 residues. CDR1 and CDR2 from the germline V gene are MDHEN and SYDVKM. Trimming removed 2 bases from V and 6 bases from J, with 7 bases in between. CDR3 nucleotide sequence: TGTGCCAGCAGTTTAGTGAAGGCCGGGGAGCTGTTTTTT. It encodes CASSLVKAGELFF.

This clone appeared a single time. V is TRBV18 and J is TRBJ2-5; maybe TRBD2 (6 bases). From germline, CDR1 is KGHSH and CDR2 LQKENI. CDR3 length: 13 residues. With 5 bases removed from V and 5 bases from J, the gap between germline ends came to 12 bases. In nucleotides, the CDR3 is TGTGCCAGCTCAGCGGGGTCGCAGGAGACCCAGTACTTC. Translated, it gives CASSAGSQETQYF. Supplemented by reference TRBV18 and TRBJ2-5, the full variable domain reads NAGVMQNPRHLVRRRGQEARLRCSPMKGHSHVYWYRQLPEEGLKFMVYLQKENIIDESGMPKERFSAEFPKEGPSILRIQQVVRGDSAAYFCASSAGSQETQYFGPGTRLLVL.

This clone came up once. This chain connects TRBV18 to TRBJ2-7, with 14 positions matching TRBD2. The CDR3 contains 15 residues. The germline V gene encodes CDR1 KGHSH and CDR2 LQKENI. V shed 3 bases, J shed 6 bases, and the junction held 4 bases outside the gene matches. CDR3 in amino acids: CASSPGTSGSFEQYF. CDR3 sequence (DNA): TGTGCCAGCTCACCTGGGACTAGCGGGAGTTTCGAGCAGTACTTC.